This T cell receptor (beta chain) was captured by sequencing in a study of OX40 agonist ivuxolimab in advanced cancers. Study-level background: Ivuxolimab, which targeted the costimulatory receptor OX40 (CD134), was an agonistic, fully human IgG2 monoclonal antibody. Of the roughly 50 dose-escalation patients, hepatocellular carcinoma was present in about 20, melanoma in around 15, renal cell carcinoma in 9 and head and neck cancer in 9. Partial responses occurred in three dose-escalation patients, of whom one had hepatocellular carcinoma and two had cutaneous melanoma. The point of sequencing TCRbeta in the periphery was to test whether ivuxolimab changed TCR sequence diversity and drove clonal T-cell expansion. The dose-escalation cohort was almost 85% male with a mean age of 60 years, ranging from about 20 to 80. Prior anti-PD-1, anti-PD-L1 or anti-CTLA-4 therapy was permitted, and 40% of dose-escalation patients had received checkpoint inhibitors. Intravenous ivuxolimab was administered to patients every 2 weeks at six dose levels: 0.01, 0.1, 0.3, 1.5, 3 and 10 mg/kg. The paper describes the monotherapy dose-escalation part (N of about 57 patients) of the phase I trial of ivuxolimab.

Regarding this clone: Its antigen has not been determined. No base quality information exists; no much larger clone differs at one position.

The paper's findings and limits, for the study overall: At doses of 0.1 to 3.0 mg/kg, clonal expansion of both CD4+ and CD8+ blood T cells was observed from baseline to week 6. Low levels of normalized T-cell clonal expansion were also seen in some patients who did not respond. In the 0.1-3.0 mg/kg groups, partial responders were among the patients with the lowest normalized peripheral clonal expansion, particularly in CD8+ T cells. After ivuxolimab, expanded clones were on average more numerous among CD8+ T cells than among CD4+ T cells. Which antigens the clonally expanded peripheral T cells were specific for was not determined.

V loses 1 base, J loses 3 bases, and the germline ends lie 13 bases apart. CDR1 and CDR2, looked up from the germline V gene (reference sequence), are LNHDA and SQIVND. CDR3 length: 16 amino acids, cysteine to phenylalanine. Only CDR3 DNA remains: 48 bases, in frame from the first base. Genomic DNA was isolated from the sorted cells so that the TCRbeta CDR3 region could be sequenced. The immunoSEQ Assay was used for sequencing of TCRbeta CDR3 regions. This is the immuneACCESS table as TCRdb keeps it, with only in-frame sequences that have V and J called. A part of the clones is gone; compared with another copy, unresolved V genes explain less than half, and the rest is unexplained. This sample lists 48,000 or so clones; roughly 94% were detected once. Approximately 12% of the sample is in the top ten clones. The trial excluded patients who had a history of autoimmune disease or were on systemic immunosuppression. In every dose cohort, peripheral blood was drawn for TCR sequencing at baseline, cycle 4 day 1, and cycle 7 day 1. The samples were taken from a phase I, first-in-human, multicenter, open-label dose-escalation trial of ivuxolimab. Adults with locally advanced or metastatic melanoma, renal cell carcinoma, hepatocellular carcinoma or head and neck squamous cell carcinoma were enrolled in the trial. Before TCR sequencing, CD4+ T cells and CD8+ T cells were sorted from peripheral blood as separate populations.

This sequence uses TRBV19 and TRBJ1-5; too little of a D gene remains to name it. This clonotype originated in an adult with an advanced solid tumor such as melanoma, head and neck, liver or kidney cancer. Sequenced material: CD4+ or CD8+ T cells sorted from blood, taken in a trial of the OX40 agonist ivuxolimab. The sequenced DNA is TGTGCCAGTAGTATAGCAAGTGGGATTTACAATCAGCCCCAGCATTTT. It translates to CASSIASGIYNQPQHF.